The 2 T cell receptor beta chains listed next were all sequenced from one sample in a study of cytomegalovirus exposure and HLA in healthy donors. Using immunoSEQ multiplex PCR, the repertoire was profiled, and TCRdb retains in-frame clones only, with some absent. Of about 73,000 clones listed, approximately 90% are singletons. Material: PBMCs. The receptors derive from a woman aged 18-29 years in good health and CMV-seropositive.

The rearrangement uses TRBV7-9 and TRBJ2-7, with 10 bases identical to TRBD1. Germline trimming cut 2 bases from V and 6 bases from J; bases unmatched to any gene: 4. The CDR3 covers 14 residues. From germline, CDR1 is SEHNR and CDR2 FQNEAQ (reference sequence). The CDR3 DNA is TGTGCCAGCAGCTTACCGGGACAGGGGATCGAGCAGTACTTC. This translates into CASSLPGQGIEQYF. The full variable domain, its missing parts supplied by reference TRBV7-9 and TRBJ2-7, is DTGVSQNPRHKITKRGQNVTFRCDPISEHNRLYWYRQTLGQGPEFLTYFQNEAQLEKSRLLSDRFSAERPKGSFSTLEIQRTEQGDSAMYLCASSLPGQGIEQYFGPGTRLTVT.

This sequence joins TRBV4-1 and TRBJ2-7; tentative D call: TRBD2 (5 bases). Trimming removed 0 bases at V and 6 bases at J, with 9 bases between. The CDR3 has 13 amino acids. CDR1 and CDR2 from the germline V gene are MGHRA and YSYEKL. In DNA form, the CDR3 reads TGCGCCAGCAGCCAAGATTTGGGGAGCGAGCAGTACTTC. Its translation: CASSQDLGSEQYF.